This TCR beta chain came from a study of cytomegalovirus exposure and HLA in healthy donors (dated by TCRdb to about 2017). Looking at the study overall: The roughly 650 repertoires of the first cohort and the 120 validation repertoires were produced on the same platform, according to a later analysis. Along with the approximately 650-subject first cohort, a separate validation cohort of roughly 110 different subjects was used. The study aimed to test whether signatures of past pathogen exposure could be identified by cataloging public T cell receptors. To predict cytomegalovirus infection status, the study combined high-throughput TCR immunosequencing, statistical association of individual TCRs with disease status, and machine learning.

According to the germline V gene (reference sequence), CDR1 reads LNHDA and CDR2 reads SQIVND. The V end loses 3 bases and the J end loses 7 bases, and a stretch of 6 bases separates them. The CDR3 numbers 12 residues from cysteine through phenylalanine. Kept here is only the CDR3 DNA, which spans 36 bases and is read in frame from base 1. Libraries came from the immunoSEQ multiplex PCR assay. Per the original workflow: To diagnose cytomegalovirus status from the catalog of TCR beta chain sequences, a statistical classification framework was built. TCRdb provides this immuneACCESS table in a form limited to in-frame rearrangements. Some clones are lacking; in checked studies, under half of them reflect an unresolved V gene, and why the rest are absent is not known. The V and J calls and the clone size are those of that table, but D and trimming were determined from the DNA. The sample has about 330,000 clones on record, about nine tenths of them singletons. The biggest ten clones account for over 0.8% of the sample.

The donors belonged to the validation cohort of around 130 subjects, which was separate from the approximately 660-subject first cohort. A note on this clone: Its specific antigen is unknown. No qualities accompany the bases; no much larger clone lies one base away.

What the work shows at the level of the full study, not this receptor alone: Most TCR sequences were seen in very few donors, while some public TCRs were found in many individuals. A later analysis had no HLA typing for the validation cohort, so co-occurrence there was scored across all 120 repertoires. Of the cluster scores, 85% to 95% were above 0 in a later analysis, which found that TCRs clustered in the first cohort also tended to co-occur in the 120 or so validation repertoires. A few of the identified cytomegalovirus-associated TCR beta chains were confirmed in vitro to be specific for cytomegalovirus antigens. A total of roughly 160 TCR beta chains were listed by the study as associated with cytomegalovirus. It was suggested by the authors that the approach could potentially be generalized to other disease states and immunological phenotypes. In both the original and validation cohorts, the classifier was reported to diagnose cytomegalovirus status with high specificity and sensitivity.

The sequence is built from TRBV19 and TRBJ2-2; there is no confident call for the D gene. Sequenced material: PBMCs. The source is a woman younger than 30 in good health and CMV-seronegative. The sequence in DNA is TGTGCCAGTAGTATCGGTTTCGGGGAGCTGTTTTTT. Its protein is CASSIGFGELFF. When the CDR3 is completed using the reference TRBV19 and TRBJ2-2 genes on either side, the full variable domain is DGGITQSPKYLFRKEGQNVTLSCEQNLNHDAMYWYRQDPGQGLRLIYYSQIVNDFQKGDIAEGYSVSREKKESFPLTVTSAQKNPTAFYLCASSIGFGELFFGEGSRLTVL.